Below, 24 T cell receptor beta chains from the same sample are listed, as sequenced in a study of a mutant IDH1 vaccine in newly diagnosed glioma. This table comes from immunoSEQ multiplex PCR, and its TCRdb copy is limited to in-frame clones, with some not included. In the table there are tens of thousands of clones, 60% to 85% of which are singletons. Their specific antigens are unknown. This sample's time point: week 35, safety follow-up. Topical imiquimod was applied with each vaccine dose, which held 300 ug of mutant IDH1 20-mer peptide. The sequencing used PBMCs, collected from a glioma patient whose treatment included an IDH1 peptide vaccine. These receptors were collected from a man aged 40-49 years with glioma.

This rearrangement joins TRBV4-1 to TRBJ1-2; D is ambiguous. Germline V gene lookup returns CDR1 MGHRA and CDR2 YSYEKL. The germline V and J ends were trimmed by 0 bases and 6 bases, with 11 bases remaining between them. The CDR3 covers 14 residues. The DNA of the CDR3 is TGCGCCAGCAGCCAAGATGTCGAAGGGAATGGCTACACCTTC. It is translated as CASSQDVEGNGYTF.

This clone was recorded only once. The rearrangement uses TRBV19 and TRBJ2-3; D tentatively fits TRBD1 or TRBD2 (5 bases each). V lost 2 bases and J lost 4, with 13 bases in between. This CDR3 comprises 15 residues. Germline V lookup: CDR1 LNHDA, CDR2 SQIVND (reference sequence). The CDR3 bases are TGTGCCAGTAGTATAACGACAGTGGGGGCAGATACGCAGTATTTT. It specifies CASSITTVGADTQYF.

This chain links TRBV5-1 with TRBJ2-1; D uncertain. The CDR3 runs to 15 residues. The V end was cut by 1 base, the J end by 5 bases, with 13 bases between. The germline V gene has CDR1 SGHRS and CDR2 YFSETQ. CDR3 sequence: CASSLFAGADNEQFF. The CDR3 bases are TGCGCCAGCAGCTTGTTCGCAGGCGCTGACAATGAGCAGTTCTTC.

The CDR3: CASSAEGYEQYV. CDR3 bases: TGTGCCAGCAGTGCTGAGGGCTACGAGCAGTACGTC. V gene TRBV6-1 combines with J gene TRBJ2-7; a weak D match, TRBD2 (5 bases). The CDR3 length is 12 residues. The V and J ends lost 4 bases and 3 bases respectively, with 7 bases between them. From germline, CDR1 is MNHNS and CDR2 SASEGT.

The chain uses TRBV19 and TRBJ2-1, with 10 bases that match TRBD2. The ends lost 2 bases at V and 13 bases at J; junction bases unmatched: 11. Germline V lookup: CDR1 LNHDA, CDR2 SQIVND (reference sequence). The CDR3 covers 15 residues. The CDR3 DNA reads as TGTGCCAGTAGTATAAACGACGGACTAGCGGTGGATCAGTTCTTC. This gives the protein CASSINDGLAVDQFF. Complete variable domain (other parts from reference TRBV19 and TRBJ2-1): DGGITQSPKYLFRKEGQNVTLSCEQNLNHDAMYWYRQDPGQGLRLIYYSQIVNDFQKGDIAEGYSVSREKKESFPLTVTSAQKNPTAFYLCASSINDGLAVDQFFGPGTRLTVL.

This sequence joins TRBV6-5 and TRBJ2-7; TRBD2 matches 9 bases. The CDR3 loop spans 14 amino acids. Trimming took 6 bases from V and 2 from J; bases not matched to a gene: 5. Germline V CDR1 and CDR2: MNHEY, SVGAGI. This CDR3 reads CASRPGLAAYEQYV. The CDR3 coding sequence is TGTGCCAGCAGACCGGGACTAGCAGCCTACGAGCAGTACGTC.

The chain joins TRBV19 to TRBJ1-1; 8 bases map to TRBD1. From germline, CDR1 is LNHDA and CDR2 SQIVND (reference sequence). The V segment lost 4 bases and the J segment 7 bases; nucleotides outside the gene matches: 8. The CDR3 is 14 amino acids. CDR3: CASSNRDRSYEAFF. CDR3 DNA: TGTGCCAGTAGTAACCGGGACAGGAGTTATGAAGCTTTCTTT.

The chain uses TRBV6-5 and TRBJ1-1, with D perhaps TRBD1 (6 bases). CDR1 and CDR2 (germline): MNHEY, SVGAGI. V lost 7 bases, J lost 4 bases, and 19 bases lay in between. The CDR3 spans 15 residues. The CDR3 protein is CASTGSKGVGTEAFF. The CDR3 bases are TGTGCCAGCACCGGTTCGAAGGGGGTCGGCACTGAAGCTTTCTTT.

This clone was observed a single time. This chain links TRBV30 with TRBJ1-1; D is undetermined. Trimming took 4 bases from V and 0 from J, leaving 18 bases between them. Germline V CDR1 and CDR2: GTSNPN, SVGIG (reference sequence). The CDR3 totals 16 residues. CDR3 sequence reads: CAWIWSVSTVNTEAFF. The DNA for the CDR3 is TGTGCCTGGATTTGGTCGGTTTCCACAGTGAACACTGAAGCTTTCTTT.

The V call is TRBV5-5, the J call TRBJ1-5, with 9 bases lining up with TRBD1. The CDR3 has 14 residues. The trim removed 8 bases at V and 10 bases at J, leaving 13 bases unmatched. The germline V gene has CDR1 SGHKS and CDR2 YYEKEE (reference sequence). The chain's CDR3 is CASEPGQGRSPQHF. The CDR3 DNA is TGTGCCAGTGAACCGGGACAGGGTAGATCTCCCCAGCATTTT.

V is TRBV27 and J is TRBJ2-1, with 7 bases that match TRBD2. The V gene's germline CDR1 is MNHEY and CDR2 SMNVEV (reference sequence). Trimming at V came to 8 bases and at J to 9 bases, leaving 19 bases not matched to a gene. CDR3 length: 16 residues. CDR3 sequence (DNA): TGTGCCAGCGGCCCCATTTCAAGCGGGACCGGTAGTGAGCAGTTCTTC. Translating it yields CASGPISSGTGSEQFF.

Only a few counts were recorded for this clone. CDR3 sequence: CASSKTGERTEAFF. The CDR3 nucleotides read TGTGCCAGCTCAAAGACAGGGGAGAGGACTGAAGCTTTCTTT. This chain connects TRBV18 to TRBJ1-1; 8 bases are shared with TRBD1. The CDR3 length is 14 residues. The V and J ends lost 5 bases and 5 bases, in that order; junction bases with no gene match: 7. Germline V lookup: CDR1 KGHSH, CDR2 LQKENI.

In this sample, this clone turned up a few times. The chain has TRBV15 and TRBJ2-1, with TRBD2 identical over 10 bases. The J segment lost 7 bases and the V segment lost 0 bases, leaving 9 bases of the junction unmatched. Per the germline V gene, CDR1 is LNHNV and CDR2 is YYDKDF (reference sequence). This CDR3 spans 17 amino acids. CDR3 bases: TGTGCCACCAGCAGAGATGAAGGGAGCGGGAGGGGAAATGAGCAGTTCTTC. The encoded protein is CATSRDEGSGRGNEQFF.

This clone was found a few times. The chain uses TRBV5-4 and TRBJ1-1; D is possibly TRBD1 (5 bases). V lost 3 bases and J lost 7, with 10 bases in between. CDR3 length equals 12 residues. Germline V lookup: CDR1 SGHNT, CDR2 YYREEE (reference sequence). The CDR3 spells CASSWEGSEAFF. Here the CDR3 DNA reads TGTGCCAGCAGCTGGGAGGGGAGTGAAGCTTTCTTT.

The J gene is TRBJ1-3, the V gene TRBV29-1; D unresolved. Germline V lookup: CDR1 SQVTM, CDR2 ANQGSEA. The CDR3 consists of 13 residues. V was pared by 3 bases and J by 0 bases, with 6 bases between. CDR3: CSVESVSGNTIYF. The CDR3 DNA sequence: TGCAGCGTTGAGTCGGTCTCTGGAAACACCATATATTTT.

V gene TRBV28 combines with J gene TRBJ1-2; maybe TRBD1 (6 bases). The CDR3 loop spans 15 amino acids. CDR1 and CDR2 from the germline V gene are MDHEN and SYDVKM. V was cut by 5 bases and J by 7 bases, with 20 bases left in between. The CDR3 DNA sequence: TGTGCCAGCAGTCCCTCTAAAAACAGGGTTCCTGGCTACACCTTC. It encodes CASSPSKNRVPGYTF.

As regards this clone: A read error likely explains this, since a far larger clone differs by one base. The chain links TRBV29-1 to TRBJ2-7; 11 bases line up with TRBD1. The CDR3 runs to 14 residues. The J segment lost 4 bases and the V segment lost 7 bases, leaving 9 bases of the junction unmatched. Germline CDR1 reads SQVTM; CDR2 reads ANQGSEA. This CDR3 reads CSGEVGDRGYEQYF. The CDR3 DNA is TGCAGCGGTGAGGTGGGGGACAGGGGGTACGAGCAGTACTTC.

V usage is TRBV15 and J usage is TRBJ2-7; 7 positions agree with TRBD2. This CDR3 has 13 amino acids. V trimming: 0 bases; J trimming: 6 bases; junction bases outside the gene matches: 2. CDR1 is LNHNV and CDR2 is YYDKDF in the germline V gene (reference sequence). CDR3 nucleotide sequence: TGTGCCACCAGCAGAGATGGGAGGGGCGAGCAGTACTTC. This translates into CATSRDGRGEQYF.

This chain links TRBV19 with TRBJ1-2; 9 bases are shared with TRBD1. The CDR3 runs to 15 residues. Germline V gene sequence: CDR1 LNHDA, CDR2 SQIVND (reference sequence). Losses at the gene ends were 4 bases for V and 3 bases for J; bases not matched to a gene: 6. The CDR3 region has the DNA TGTGCCAGTAGTAGCCAGGGACAGGGAGACTATGGCTACACCTTC. Its protein is CASSSQGQGDYGYTF.

This clone has only a few counts. The J gene is TRBJ1-1, the V gene TRBV2, with 9 bases lining up with TRBD1. The germline V gene has CDR1 SNHLY and CDR2 FYNNEI. The CDR3 covers 12 residues. Trimming removed 6 bases from V and 11 bases from J; junction bases left unmatched: 7. DNA for the CDR3: TGTGCCAGCAGAGGACAGGGGTATGTTGCTTTCTTT. It yields the protein CASRGQGYVAFF.

This chain links TRBV7-9 with TRBJ2-1; TRBD1 aligns across 7 bases. With 4 bases clipped from V and 2 bases from J, the junction kept 2 bases outside the gene matches. The CDR3 has 14 residues. Germline-derived CDR1 and CDR2 are SEHNR and FQNEAQ (reference sequence). For the CDR3, the DNA is TGTGCCAGCAGCTCGAGGGGGCCCTACAATGAGCAGTTCTTC. This translates into CASSSRGPYNEQFF.

The chain employs TRBV2 and TRBJ2-7; 12 bases match TRBD1. After removal of 5 bases from V and 1 base from J, the junction contained 9 bases not matched to a gene. Germline assignment: CDR1 SNHLY and CDR2 FYNNEI. The CDR3 loop spans 17 amino acids. The CDR3 DNA sequence: TGTGCCAGCAGTTTTGTGGGACAGGGGGCGATTTCCTACGAGCAGTACTTC. Its protein is CASSFVGQGAISYEQYF.

This chain uses TRBV2 with TRBJ1-2, with TRBD1 identical over 8 bases. Germline V gene data show CDR1 as SNHLY and CDR2 as FYNNEI. J lost 3 bases, V lost 8 bases, and 11 bases had no gene match. The CDR3 extends over 15 amino acids. The CDR3 region has the DNA TGTGCCAGCCCGGGCCCGGACAGGGAGGACTATGGCTACACCTTC. This encodes CASPGPDREDYGYTF.

The chain carries TRBV7-9 and TRBJ1-1, with D perhaps matching TRBD1 (5 bases). Germline V gene data show CDR1 as SEHNR and CDR2 as FQNEAQ (reference sequence). Between the trimmed V and J ends, which lost 0 bases and 1 base, there was a span of 15 bases. The CDR3 has 17 amino acids. The CDR3 nucleotides are TGTGCCAGCAGCTTAGCCCCCGGGACTTTTTCGAACACTGAAGCTTTCTTT. Translating it yields CASSLAPGTFSNTEAFF.